The source of this TCR beta chain is a study of patients and donors after allogeneic stem cell transplantation (dated by TCRdb to 2018 to 2020). This clonotype has more than one count but fewer than ten. The target of this receptor is not known. Per-base quality was not reported, and no clone a single base away is much larger than it. To prepare the library, RT-PCR was applied. The instrument given in TCRdb is NextSeq 550. TCRdb reran the public reads through fastp at Q25 and MiXCR, keeping productive beta chains. Entries that share a CDR3 protein sequence are merged under the most common genes and DNA. This sample holds about a million distinct CDR3 sequences; over 15% were observed only once. In total, the top ten clones hold under 6.5% of the sample. CDR1 and CDR2 were assigned from the germline V gene as SGHRS and YFSETQ. V and J are truncated by 0 bases and 4 bases respectively, leaving an intervening sequence of 12 bases. The CDR3 runs 15 amino acids, cysteine and phenylalanine included. Left in the record is the CDR3 DNA by itself, 45 bases read in frame from the first base.

Material: blood, either unsorted or a sorted T cell fraction (not recorded which). The sequence came from a human donor who was either an allogeneic HSCT recipient or a stem cell or donor lymphocyte infusion donor (not recorded which). It is not recorded whose cells these are; they may come from a transplant donor. Recombination joined TRBV5-1 with TRBJ2-3; the D region is possibly TRBD1 or TRBD2, each matching across 6 bases. The CDR3 sequence is CASSLVGGLADTQYF. The bases are TGCGCCAGCAGCTTGGTAGGGGGGCTGGCAGATACGCAGTATTTT.